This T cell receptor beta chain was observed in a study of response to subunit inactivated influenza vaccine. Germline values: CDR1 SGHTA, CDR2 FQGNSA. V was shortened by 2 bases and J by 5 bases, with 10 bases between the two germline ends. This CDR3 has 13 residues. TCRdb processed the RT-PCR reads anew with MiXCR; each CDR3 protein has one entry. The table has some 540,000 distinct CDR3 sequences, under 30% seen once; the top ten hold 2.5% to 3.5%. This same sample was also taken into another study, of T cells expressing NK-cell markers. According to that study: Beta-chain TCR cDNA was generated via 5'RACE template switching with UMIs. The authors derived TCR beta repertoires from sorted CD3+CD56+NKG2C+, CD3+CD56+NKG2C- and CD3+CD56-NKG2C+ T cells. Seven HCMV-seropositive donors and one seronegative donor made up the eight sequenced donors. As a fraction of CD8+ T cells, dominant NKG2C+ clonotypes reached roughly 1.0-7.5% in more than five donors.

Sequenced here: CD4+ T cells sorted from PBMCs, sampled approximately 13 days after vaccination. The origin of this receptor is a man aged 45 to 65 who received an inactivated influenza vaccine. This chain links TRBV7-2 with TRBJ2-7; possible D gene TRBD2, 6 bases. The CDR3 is CASSLQGLHEQYF. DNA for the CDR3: TGTGCCAGCAGCTTACAGGGACTCCACGAGCAGTACTTC.